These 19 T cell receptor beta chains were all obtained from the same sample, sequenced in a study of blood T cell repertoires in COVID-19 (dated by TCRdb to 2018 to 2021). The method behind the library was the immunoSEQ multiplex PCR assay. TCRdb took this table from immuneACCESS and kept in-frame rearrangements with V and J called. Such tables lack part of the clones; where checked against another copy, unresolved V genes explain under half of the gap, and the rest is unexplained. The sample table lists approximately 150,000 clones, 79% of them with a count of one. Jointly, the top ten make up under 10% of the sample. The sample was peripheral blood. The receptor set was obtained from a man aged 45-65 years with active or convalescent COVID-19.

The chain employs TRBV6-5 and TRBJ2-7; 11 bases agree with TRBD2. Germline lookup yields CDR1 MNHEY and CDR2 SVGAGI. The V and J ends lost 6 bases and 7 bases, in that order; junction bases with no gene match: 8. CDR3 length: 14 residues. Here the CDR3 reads CASSRPGTSGEQYF. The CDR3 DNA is TGTGCCAGCAGCCGCCCCGGGACTAGCGGTGAGCAGTACTTC.

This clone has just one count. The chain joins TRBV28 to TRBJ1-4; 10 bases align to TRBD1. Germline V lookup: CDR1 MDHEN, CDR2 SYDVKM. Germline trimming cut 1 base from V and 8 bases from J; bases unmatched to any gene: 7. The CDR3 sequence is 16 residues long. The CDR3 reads CASSLFGTGVKEKLFF. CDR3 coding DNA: TGTGCCAGCAGTTTATTCGGGACAGGGGTAAAGGAAAAACTGTTTTTT.

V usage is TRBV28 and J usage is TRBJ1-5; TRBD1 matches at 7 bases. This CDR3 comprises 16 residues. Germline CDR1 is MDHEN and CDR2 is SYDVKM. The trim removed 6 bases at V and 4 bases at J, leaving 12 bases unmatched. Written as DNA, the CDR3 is TGTGCCAGCAGAGTTTTCTGGGACAGCCGGAATCAGCCCCAGCATTTT. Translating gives CASRVFWDSRNQPQHF.

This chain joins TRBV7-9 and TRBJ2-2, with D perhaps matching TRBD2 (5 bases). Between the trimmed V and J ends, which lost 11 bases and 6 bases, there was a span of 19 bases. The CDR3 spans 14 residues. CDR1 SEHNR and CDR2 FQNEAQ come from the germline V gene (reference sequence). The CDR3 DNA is TGTGCCCTCGAAGAGGGTCCCTTCGCCGGGGAGCTGTTTTTT. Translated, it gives CALEEGPFAGELFF.

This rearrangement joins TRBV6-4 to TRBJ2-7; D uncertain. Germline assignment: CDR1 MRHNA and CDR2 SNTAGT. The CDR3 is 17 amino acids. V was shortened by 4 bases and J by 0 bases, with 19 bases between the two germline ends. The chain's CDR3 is CASSVALRDASSYEQYF. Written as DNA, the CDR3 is TGTGCCAGCAGTGTAGCTTTGCGAGACGCCAGCTCCTACGAGCAGTACTTC.

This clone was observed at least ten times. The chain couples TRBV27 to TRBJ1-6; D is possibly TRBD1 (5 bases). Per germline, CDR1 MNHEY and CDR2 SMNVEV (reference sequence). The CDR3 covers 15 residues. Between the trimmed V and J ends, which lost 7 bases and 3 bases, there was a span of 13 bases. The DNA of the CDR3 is TGTGCCAGCACTCCAGCCGGGGGCTATAATTCACCCCTCCACTTT. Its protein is CASTPAGGYNSPLHF.

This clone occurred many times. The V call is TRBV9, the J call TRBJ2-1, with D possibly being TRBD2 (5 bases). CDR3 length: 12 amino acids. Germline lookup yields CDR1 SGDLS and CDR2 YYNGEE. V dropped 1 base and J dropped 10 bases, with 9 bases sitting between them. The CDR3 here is CASSVWSGEQFF. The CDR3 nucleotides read TGTGCCAGCAGCGTATGGTCGGGGGAGCAGTTCTTC.

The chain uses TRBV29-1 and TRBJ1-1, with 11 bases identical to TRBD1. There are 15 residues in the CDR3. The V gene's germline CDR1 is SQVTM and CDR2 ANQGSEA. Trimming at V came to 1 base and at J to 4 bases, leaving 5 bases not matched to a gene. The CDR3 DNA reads TGCAGCGTTGAAGGGACAGGGGGCGGTGGCACTGAAGCTTTCTTT. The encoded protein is CSVEGTGGGGTEAFF. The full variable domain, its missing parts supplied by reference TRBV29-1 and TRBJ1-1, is SAVISQKPSRDICQRGTSLTIQCQVDSQVTMMFWYRQQPGQSLTLIATANQGSEATYESGFVIDKFPISRPNLTFSTLTVSNMSPEDSSIYLCSVEGTGGGGTEAFFGQGTRLTVV.

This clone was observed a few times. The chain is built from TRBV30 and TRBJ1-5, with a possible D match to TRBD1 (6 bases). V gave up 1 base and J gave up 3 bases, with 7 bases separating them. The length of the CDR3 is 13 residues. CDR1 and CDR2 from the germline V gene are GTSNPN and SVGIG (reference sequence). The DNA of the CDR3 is TGTGCCTGGAGTGGACAGGACAATCAGCCCCAGCATTTT. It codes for CAWSGQDNQPQHF.

CDR3 sequence: CASSPGQPYEQYF. The CDR3 region has the DNA TGTGCCAGCAGCCCGGGACAGCCCTACGAGCAGTACTTC. The chain combines TRBV11-2 with TRBJ2-7, with TRBD1 matching 7 bases. The CDR3 length is 13 residues. CDR1 is SGHAT, CDR2 FQNNGV, per germline. V gave up 5 bases and J gave up 2 bases; unmatched junction bases: 3.

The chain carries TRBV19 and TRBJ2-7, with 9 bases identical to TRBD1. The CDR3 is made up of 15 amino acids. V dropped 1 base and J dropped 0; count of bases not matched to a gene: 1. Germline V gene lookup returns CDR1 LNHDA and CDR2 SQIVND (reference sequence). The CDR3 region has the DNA TGTGCCAGTAGTATAGTGGGACAGGGCTCCTACGAGCAGTACTTC. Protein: CASSIVGQGSYEQYF.

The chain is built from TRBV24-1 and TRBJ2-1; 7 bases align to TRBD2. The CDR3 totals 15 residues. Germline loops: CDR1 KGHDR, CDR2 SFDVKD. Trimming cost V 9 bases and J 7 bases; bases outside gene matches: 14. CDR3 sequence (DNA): TGTGCCACCCACCCGGGGAGGGGTGGGGGGAATGAGCAGTTCTTC. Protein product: CATHPGRGGGNEQFF.

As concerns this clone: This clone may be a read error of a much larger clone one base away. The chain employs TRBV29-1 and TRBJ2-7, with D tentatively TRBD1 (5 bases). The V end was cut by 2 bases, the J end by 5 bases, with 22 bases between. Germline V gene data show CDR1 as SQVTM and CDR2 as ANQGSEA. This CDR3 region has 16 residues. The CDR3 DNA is TGCAGCGTTGAAAATCCTCTCGGGCAGACAGTCAACGAGCAGTACTTC. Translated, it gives CSVENPLGQTVNEQYF.

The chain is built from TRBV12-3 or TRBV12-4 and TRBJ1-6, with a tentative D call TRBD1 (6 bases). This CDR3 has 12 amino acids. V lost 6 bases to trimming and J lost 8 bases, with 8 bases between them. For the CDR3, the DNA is TGTGCCAGCAGGCAGGGGTATTCACCCCTCCACTTT. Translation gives CASRQGYSPLHF.

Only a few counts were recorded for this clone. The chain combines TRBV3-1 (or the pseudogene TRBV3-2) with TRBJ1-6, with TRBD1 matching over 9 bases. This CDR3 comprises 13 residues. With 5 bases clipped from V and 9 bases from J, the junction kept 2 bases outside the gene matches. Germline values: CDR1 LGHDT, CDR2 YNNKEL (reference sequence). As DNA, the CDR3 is TGTGCCAGCAGCGACAGGGGGGGTTCACCCCTCCACTTT. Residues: CASSDRGGSPLHF.

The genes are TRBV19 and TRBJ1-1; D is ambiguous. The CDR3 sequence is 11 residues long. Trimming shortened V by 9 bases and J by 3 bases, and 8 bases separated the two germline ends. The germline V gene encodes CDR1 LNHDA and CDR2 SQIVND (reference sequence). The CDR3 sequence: CASRAYTEAFF. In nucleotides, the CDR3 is TGTGCCAGCCGAGCGTACACTGAAGCTTTCTTT. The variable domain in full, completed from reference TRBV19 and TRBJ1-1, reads DGGITQSPKYLFRKEGQNVTLSCEQNLNHDAMYWYRQDPGQGLRLIYYSQIVNDFQKGDIAEGYSVSREKKESFPLTVTSAQKNPTAFYLCASRAYTEAFFGQGTRLTVV.

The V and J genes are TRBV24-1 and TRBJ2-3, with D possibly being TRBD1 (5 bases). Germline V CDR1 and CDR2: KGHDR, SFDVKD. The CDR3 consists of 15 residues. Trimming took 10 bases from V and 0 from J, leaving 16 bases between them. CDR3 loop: CATSDRGLSTDTQYF. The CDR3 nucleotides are TGTGCCACATCGGATAGGGGTTTGAGCACAGATACGCAGTATTTT.

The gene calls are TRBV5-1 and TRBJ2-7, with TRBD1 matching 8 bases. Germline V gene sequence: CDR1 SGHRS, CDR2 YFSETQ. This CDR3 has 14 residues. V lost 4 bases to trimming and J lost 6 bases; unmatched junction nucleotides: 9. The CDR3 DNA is TGCGCCAGCAGCGAACCGCAGGGGGCGTCCGAGCAGTACTTC. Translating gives CASSEPQGASEQYF.

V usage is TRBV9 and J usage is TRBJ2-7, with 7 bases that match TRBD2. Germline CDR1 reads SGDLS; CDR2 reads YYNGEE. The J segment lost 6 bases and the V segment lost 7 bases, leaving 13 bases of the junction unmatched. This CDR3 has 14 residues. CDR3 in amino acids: CASSTGGVGSEQYF. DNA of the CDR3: TGTGCCAGCTCAACGGGGGGTGTCGGCTCCGAGCAGTACTTC.